This entry lists 30 T cell receptor beta chains sequenced from one sample in a study of blood T cell repertoires in COVID-19. Some clones are missing from TCRdb's copy, which holds only in-frame ones; the method was immunoSEQ multiplex PCR. In the table there are roughly 260,000 clones, approximately 86% of which are singletons. The sequenced sample consisted of PBMCs or T cells enriched from blood (not recorded which). These receptors were taken from a woman aged 25 to 45 with acute COVID-19.

This rearrangement joins TRBV7-9 to TRBJ1-1; 8 bases match TRBD1. Trimming removed 6 bases from V and 1 base from J; junction bases left unmatched: 4. Germline V lookup: CDR1 SEHNR, CDR2 FQNEAQ (reference sequence). The CDR3 totals 14 residues. This chain's CDR3 is CASSRQGKNTEAFF. The CDR3 DNA follows: TGTGCCAGCAGTAGACAGGGGAAGAACACTGAAGCTTTCTTT.

The chain joins TRBV10-3 to TRBJ2-7, with D maybe TRBD2 (6 bases). The germline V gene encodes CDR1 ENHRY and CDR2 SYGVKD. V lost 5 bases and J lost 3, with 11 bases in between. CDR3 length: 13 amino acids. CDR3 amino acids: CAISPTSIYEQYF. CDR3 sequence (DNA): TGTGCCATCAGTCCCACTAGCATCTACGAGCAGTACTTC.

This sequence joins TRBV6-5 and TRBJ2-7, with D hard to call. Germline CDR1 MNHEY, CDR2 SVGAGI. This CDR3 comprises 13 residues. The V end lost 4 bases, the J end lost 6 bases, and 13 bases lay between the germline ends. DNA for the CDR3: TGTGCCAGCAGTTCCCCCCGCTACGGCGAGCAGTACTTC. Amino acids: CASSSPRYGEQYF.

This chain uses TRBV6-2 or TRBV6-3 with TRBJ2-1; D is unresolved. The germline V gene has CDR1 MNHEY and CDR2 SVGEGT. V was cut by 1 base and J by 1 base, with 8 bases left in between. This CDR3 has 15 residues. The CDR3 protein is CASSYFRVSYNEQFF. CDR3 DNA sequence: TGTGCCAGCAGTTACTTTCGGGTTTCCTACAATGAGCAGTTCTTC.

V is TRBV28 and J is TRBJ1-2, with 8 bases identical to TRBD1. The CDR3 is made up of 15 amino acids. CDR1 and CDR2 from the germline V gene are MDHEN and SYDVKM. After removal of 5 bases from V and 2 bases from J, the junction contained 7 bases not matched to a gene. CDR3 in amino acids: CASSPVTGGNYGYTF. The DNA of the CDR3 is TGTGCCAGCAGTCCCGTCACAGGGGGAAACTATGGCTACACCTTC.

Only a few counts were recorded for this clone. V is TRBV29-1 and J is TRBJ1-5; D perhaps matches TRBD1 (5 bases). Per germline, CDR1 SQVTM and CDR2 ANQGSEA. CDR3 length equals 10 residues. V lost 6 bases and J lost 5, with 5 bases in between. The CDR3 DNA is TGCAGCGTAGGGGATCAGCCCCAGCATTTT. This gives the protein CSVGDQPQHF.

The chain joins TRBV4-1 to TRBJ1-2, with 7 bases lining up with TRBD1. V was clipped by 1 base and J by 5 bases; unmatched bases: 7. CDR1 and CDR2 (germline): MGHRA, YSYEKL. The CDR3 is 15 residues long. The CDR3 spells CASSQVLAGQYGYTF. CDR3 sequence (DNA): TGCGCCAGCAGCCAAGTCCTCGCGGGACAGTATGGCTACACCTTC.

This chain joins TRBV29-1 and TRBJ1-5; 8 bases map to TRBD1. Germline-derived CDR1 and CDR2 are SQVTM and ANQGSEA. CDR3 length: 14 amino acids. Trimming at V came to 4 bases and at J to 0 bases, leaving 2 bases not matched to a gene. The DNA of the CDR3 is TGCAGCGTTGGGACAGGGAATAGCAATCAGCCCCAGCATTTT. It specifies CSVGTGNSNQPQHF.

The V and J genes are TRBV4-1 and TRBJ2-5, with 9 bases that match TRBD2. The CDR3 is 13 amino acids. CDR1 is MGHRA, CDR2 YSYEKL, per germline. The V gene end was trimmed by 6 bases and the J gene end by 3 bases; junction bases not matched to a gene: 2. DNA of the CDR3: TGCGCCAGCAGGGCTAGCGGGGAAGAGACCCAGTACTTC. Its translation is CASRASGEETQYF.

J is TRBJ1-6 and V is TRBV7-2; D remains unclear. Germline CDR1 SGHTA, CDR2 FQGNSA. Trimming took off 0 bases at V and 8 bases at J, with 11 bases between the two ends. The CDR3 is 15 residues long. The CDR3 bases are TGTGCCAGCAGCTTAGCTCAGCCCGGGGATTCACCCCTCCACTTT. This translates into CASSLAQPGDSPLHF.

The chain employs TRBV30 and TRBJ2-2; 7 nucleotides agree with TRBD1. The germline V gene encodes CDR1 GTSNPN and CDR2 SVGIG (reference sequence). The CDR3 runs to 13 residues. Germline trimming cut 2 bases from V and 6 bases from J; bases unmatched to any gene: 3. CDR3 region: CAWSNRGSGELFF. Here the CDR3 DNA reads TGTGCCTGGAGTAACAGGGGATCCGGGGAGCTGTTTTTT.

The sample holds a few counts of this clone. The chain recombines TRBV4-2 with TRBJ2-3, with TRBD2 identical over 10 bases. V shed 4 bases and J 1 base; nucleotides not matched to a gene: 5. From germline, CDR1 is LGHNA and CDR2 YNFKEQ. The CDR3 has 16 residues. CDR3 in amino acids: CASSPGSGGGTDTQYF. Written as DNA, the CDR3 is TGTGCCAGCAGCCCGGGCAGCGGGGGGGGCACAGATACGCAGTATTTT.

V gene TRBV3-1 (or the pseudogene TRBV3-2) combines with J gene TRBJ2-3, with D uncertain. The V gene lost 4 bases and the J gene lost 2 bases, with 10 bases spanning the gap. Germline assignment: CDR1 LGHDT and CDR2 YNNKEL (reference sequence). This CDR3 is 14 amino acids long. The DNA of the CDR3 is TGTGCCAGCAGCCTAGGCCAGGACACAGATACGCAGTATTTT. Its translation is CASSLGQDTDTQYF.

The chain joins TRBV4-3 to TRBJ1-6; no reliable D call. Germline V gene sequence: CDR1 LGHNA, CDR2 YSLEER. Deletions cut 3 bases from V and 7 bases from J, with 13 bases between. This CDR3 is 15 amino acids long. This CDR3 reads CASSHRIKENSPLHF. CDR3 nucleotides: TGCGCCAGCAGCCACAGGATAAAGGAAAATTCACCCCTCCACTTT.

The chain links TRBV6-5 to TRBJ2-7; 9 bases align to TRBD1. CDR3 length: 15 amino acids. V dropped 4 bases and J dropped 1; count of bases not matched to a gene: 5. CDR1 is MNHEY, CDR2 SVGAGI, per germline. CDR3 DNA: TGTGCCAGCAGTTCCCGGGACAGGGCATCCTACGAGCAGTACTTC. The encoded protein is CASSSRDRASYEQYF.

The chain combines TRBV6-5 with TRBJ1-5, with D hard to call. Trimming stripped 6 bases from V and 6 bases from J, with 15 bases between. Per germline, CDR1 MNHEY and CDR2 SVGAGI. This CDR3 comprises 14 residues. CDR3 amino acids: CASRSGGKVQPQHF. The CDR3 DNA reads as TGTGCCAGCAGGTCTGGAGGGAAGGTTCAGCCCCAGCATTTT.

The chain carries TRBV28 and TRBJ2-7, with 8 bases fitting TRBD1. The CDR3 loop spans 15 amino acids. In germline, CDR1 is MDHEN, CDR2 SYDVKM. J was trimmed by 0 bases and V by 5 bases; bases with no gene match: 6. The CDR3 DNA is TGTGCCAGCAGTCCCCGGGGGACAGGCTCCTACGAGCAGTACTTC. It is translated as CASSPRGTGSYEQYF.

The chain recombines TRBV5-4 with TRBJ2-7, with 8 bases lining up with TRBD1. Per the germline V gene, CDR1 is SGHNT and CDR2 is YYREEE (reference sequence). The CDR3 sequence is 16 residues long. J was trimmed by 5 bases and V by 4 bases; bases with no gene match: 14. CDR3 DNA: TGTGCCAGCAGCACACCGGGTCGGACAGGGACCCACGAGCAGTACTTC. This codes for CASSTPGRTGTHEQYF. The variable domain in full, completed from reference TRBV5-4 and TRBJ2-7, reads ETGVTQSPTHLIKTRGQQVTLRCSSQSGHNTVSWYQQALGQGPQFIFQYYREEENGRGNFPPRFSGLQFPNYSSELNVNALELDDSALYLCASSTPGRTGTHEQYFGPGTRLTVT.

This sequence joins TRBV7-2 and TRBJ1-1; D possibly corresponds to TRBD1 (5 bases). Trimming stripped 4 bases from V and 1 base from J, with 16 bases between. The CDR3 covers 16 residues. Germline CDR1 SGHTA, CDR2 FQGNSA. The CDR3 spells CASSSGGGRGNTEAFF. In DNA form, the CDR3 reads TGTGCCAGCAGCTCAGGCGGCGGTAGGGGGAACACTGAAGCTTTCTTT.

The rearrangement joins TRBV12-2 to TRBJ1-5. TRBV12-2 is assigned pseudogene status. This CDR3 has 16 amino acids. CDR3 sequence: CASRLGGVAEHQPQHF. The CDR3 bases are TGTGCAAGTCGCTTAGGAGGAGTGGCAGAACATCAGCCCCAGCATTTT.

This clone occurred once. The chain has TRBV7-8 and TRBJ2-1; D perhaps matches TRBD1 (6 bases). The CDR3 runs to 16 residues. Germline CDR1 is SGHVS and CDR2 is FQNEAQ. V gave up 5 bases and J gave up 2 bases, with 16 bases separating them. The DNA for the CDR3 is TGTGCCAGCAGCCTCACTGTCCAGGGGACCTACAATGAGCAGTTCTTC. This sequence encodes CASSLTVQGTYNEQFF.

The V gene is TRBV10-2, the J gene TRBJ1-1; 9 positions match TRBD1. CDR1 WSHSY and CDR2 SAAADI come from the germline V gene. The CDR3 length is 14 residues. J lost 3 bases, V lost 6 bases, and 5 bases had no gene match. The CDR3 DNA reads as TGCGCCAGCAGGGACAGGGGAATTTACACTGAAGCTTTCTTT. It is translated as CASRDRGIYTEAFF.

This chain connects TRBV6-1 to TRBJ2-3, with 7 bases matching TRBD2. Germline V gene sequence: CDR1 MNHNS, CDR2 SASEGT. V trimming: 3 bases; J trimming: 9 bases; junction bases outside the gene matches: 9. This CDR3 spans 14 amino acids. The CDR3 sequence: CASSDPSSGGTQYF. CDR3 sequence (DNA): TGTGCCAGCAGTGACCCCTCTTCGGGGGGAACGCAGTATTTT.

The rearrangement joins TRBV6-5 to TRBJ1-2, with 9 nucleotides matching TRBD1. The germline CDR1 and CDR2 sequences are MNHEY and SVGAGI. J was trimmed by 10 bases and V by 0 bases; bases with no gene match: 3. CDR3 size: 13 residues. CDR3 coding DNA: TGTGCCAGCAGTTACTCGAGACAGGGGGACTACACCTTC. Translating it yields CASSYSRQGDYTF.

This clone is a singleton in its sample. The gene calls are TRBV5-1 and TRBJ1-1; 9 bases align to TRBD1. CDR1 is SGHRS, CDR2 YFSETQ, per germline. The V segment lost 2 bases and the J segment 3 bases; nucleotides outside the gene matches: 2. CDR3 length: 14 residues. This CDR3 reads CASSLQGADTEAFF. CDR3 coding DNA: TGCGCCAGCAGCTTACAGGGGGCTGACACTGAAGCTTTCTTT. The entire variable domain, with the rest obtained from reference TRBV5-1 and TRBJ1-1, is as follows: KAGVTQTPRYLIKTRGQQVTLSCSPISGHRSVSWYQQTPGQGLQFLFEYFSETQRNKGNFPGRFSGRQFSNSRSEMNVSTLELGDSALYLCASSLQGADTEAFFGQGTRLTVV.

In this sample, this clone turned up a few times. The rearrangement links TRBV7-9 to TRBJ1-4; no clear D. Germline V gene data show CDR1 as SEHNR and CDR2 as FQNEAQ (reference sequence). Trimming removed 5 bases at V and 4 bases at J, with 11 bases between. The CDR3 is made up of 14 amino acids. The CDR3 nucleotides read TGTGCCAGCAGCCGGACTACTGATAATGAAAAACTGTTTTTT. Translating gives CASSRTTDNEKLFF.

This clone appeared once. V usage is TRBV6-5 and J usage is TRBJ1-4, with D hard to call. CDR1 is MNHEY, CDR2 SVGAGI, per germline. Trimming shortened V by 7 bases and J by 8 bases, and 14 bases separated the two germline ends. The CDR3 spans 13 residues. The CDR3 protein is CASTPHWREKLFF. The DNA for the CDR3 is TGTGCCAGCACCCCACATTGGAGAGAAAAACTGTTTTTT.

The chain has TRBV3-1 (or the pseudogene TRBV3-2) and TRBJ2-7; 8 bases align to TRBD1. The germline V gene has CDR1 LGHDT and CDR2 YNNKEL (reference sequence). The trim removed 1 base at V and 2 bases at J, leaving 1 base unmatched. The CDR3 runs to 14 residues. The CDR3 region has the DNA TGTGCCAGCAGCCAAGTGGACAGGGCCTACGAGCAGTACTTC. Its protein is CASSQVDRAYEQYF.

The sample holds one count of this clone. The CDR3 reads CASREARGFRGTEAFF. The CDR3 DNA is TGTGCCAGCAGGGAGGCCAGGGGGTTTAGGGGCACTGAAGCTTTCTTT. V usage is TRBV7-9 and J usage is TRBJ1-1; 7 bases align to TRBD1. V lost 6 bases, J lost 4 bases, and 14 bases stayed unmatched. Germline V gene lookup returns CDR1 SEHNR and CDR2 FQNEAQ (reference sequence). The CDR3 has 16 amino acids.

This sequence joins TRBV7-2 and TRBJ1-1; D possibly corresponds to TRBD1 (6 bases). Germline V gene data show CDR1 as SGHTA and CDR2 as FQGNSA. The V and J ends lost 5 bases and 9 bases respectively, with 19 bases between them. The CDR3 has 14 residues. CDR3 in amino acids: CASSPPGVPTKAFF. CDR3 in DNA: TGTGCCAGCAGCCCTCCAGGGGTCCCTACGAAAGCTTTCTTT.